A single sample is the source of the 5 T cell receptor beta chains below, sequenced in a study of T-cell memory formation after mild COVID-19. In TCRdb, the 5' RACE reads were re-called with MiXCR into one record per CDR3 protein. Among roughly 610,000 distinct CDR3 sequences, 15% to 20% were seen once, and the ten largest hold roughly 8.2%. Sequenced input: PBMCs or a T cell subset sorted from them (not recorded which). The receptor source for this set is an adult woman who had mild COVID-19 (a few samples of this study predate the infection). Cell type and time point are not known.

In its sample, this clonotype was seen once. The V gene is TRBV12-3 or TRBV12-4, the J gene TRBJ2-1, with 8 positions matching TRBD2. V lost 7 bases, J lost 6 bases, and 5 bases stayed unmatched. This CDR3 is built from 13 residues. This chain's CDR3 is CASKAGGLNEQFF. As DNA, the CDR3 is TGTGCCAGCAAGGCGGGGGGACTCAATGAGCAGTTCTTC.

This rearrangement joins TRBV19 to TRBJ2-7, with D perhaps TRBD2 (6 bases). This CDR3 comprises 16 residues. CDR1 is LNHDA and CDR2 is SQIVND in the germline V gene (reference sequence). Between the trimmed V and J ends, which lost 6 bases and 2 bases, there was a span of 20 bases. CDR3 amino acids: CASSIKGPAGTYEQYF. DNA of the CDR3: TGTGCCAGTAGCATCAAGGGGCCAGCGGGCACCTACGAGCAGTACTTC.

The sample holds a few counts of this clonotype. The V gene is TRBV6-2 or TRBV6-3, the J gene TRBJ2-1, with 10 bases aligning to TRBD1. The V segment lost 5 bases and the J segment 4 bases; nucleotides outside the gene matches: 8. Germline assignment: CDR1 MNHEY and CDR2 SVGEGT. This CDR3 has 16 amino acids. CDR3 coding DNA: TGTGCCAGCAGTCTCCTCGGGACAGGGGCGTACAATGAGCAGTTCTTC. Encoded protein: CASSLLGTGAYNEQFF.

The chain has TRBV12-3 or TRBV12-4 and TRBJ2-2, with D perhaps matching TRBD1 (5 bases). V gave up 6 bases and J gave up 5 bases, with 16 bases separating them. The CDR3 has 15 residues. The CDR3 loop reads CASRPRAGKTGELFF. The CDR3 DNA is TGTGCCAGCAGACCCCGGGCAGGGAAGACCGGGGAGCTGTTTTTT.

This clonotype was seen a handful of times. This rearrangement joins TRBV6-1 to TRBJ2-7, with 9 bases lining up with TRBD1. The germline gives CDR1 MNHNS, CDR2 SASEGT. V lost 2 bases and J lost 3; bases outside the gene matches: 2. This CDR3 is 14 amino acids long. CDR3: CASSEMDRGYEQYF. CDR3 coding DNA: TGTGCCAGCAGTGAAATGGACAGGGGCTACGAGCAGTACTTC.